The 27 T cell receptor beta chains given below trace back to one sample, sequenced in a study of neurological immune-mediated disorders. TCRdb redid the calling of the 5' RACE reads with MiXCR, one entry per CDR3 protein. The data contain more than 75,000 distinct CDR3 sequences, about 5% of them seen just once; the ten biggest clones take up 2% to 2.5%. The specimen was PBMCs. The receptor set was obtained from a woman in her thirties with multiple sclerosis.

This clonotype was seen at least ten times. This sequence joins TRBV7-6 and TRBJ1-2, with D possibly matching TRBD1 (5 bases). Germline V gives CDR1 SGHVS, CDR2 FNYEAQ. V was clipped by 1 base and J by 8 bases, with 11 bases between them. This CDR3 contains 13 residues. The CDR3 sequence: CASSLGQGIGYTF. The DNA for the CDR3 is TGTGCCAGCAGCTTAGGGCAGGGAATCGGCTACACCTTC.

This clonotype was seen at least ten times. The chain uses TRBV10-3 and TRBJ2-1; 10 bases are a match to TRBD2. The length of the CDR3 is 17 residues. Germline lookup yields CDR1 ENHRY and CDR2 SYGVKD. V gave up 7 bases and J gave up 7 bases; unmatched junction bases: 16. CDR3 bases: TGTGCCATCACGGCGGAGAAGGGGACTAGCGTTAGTAATGAGCAGTTCTTC. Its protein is CAITAEKGTSVSNEQFF.

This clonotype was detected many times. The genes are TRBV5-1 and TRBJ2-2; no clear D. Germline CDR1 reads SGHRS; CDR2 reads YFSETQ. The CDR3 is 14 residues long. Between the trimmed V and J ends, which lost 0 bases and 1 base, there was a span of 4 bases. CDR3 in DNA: TGCGCCAGCAGCTTGGCCTGGAACACCGGGGAGCTGTTTTTT. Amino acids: CASSLAWNTGELFF.

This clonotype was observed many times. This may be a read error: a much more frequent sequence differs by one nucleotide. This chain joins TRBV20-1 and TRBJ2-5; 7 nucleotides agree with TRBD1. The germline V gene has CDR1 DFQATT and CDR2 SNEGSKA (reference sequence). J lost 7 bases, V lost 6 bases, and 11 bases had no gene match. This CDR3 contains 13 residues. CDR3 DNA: TGCAGTGCAAGGACAGGCTCAATAGGGACCCAGTACTTC. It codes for CSARTGSIGTQYF.

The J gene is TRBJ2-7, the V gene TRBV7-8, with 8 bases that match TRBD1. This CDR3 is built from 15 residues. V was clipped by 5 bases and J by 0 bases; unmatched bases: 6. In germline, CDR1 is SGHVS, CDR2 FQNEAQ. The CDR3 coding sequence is TGTGCCAGCAGCCGCCAGGGGACAGGCTCCTACGAGCAGTACTTC. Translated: CASSRQGTGSYEQYF.

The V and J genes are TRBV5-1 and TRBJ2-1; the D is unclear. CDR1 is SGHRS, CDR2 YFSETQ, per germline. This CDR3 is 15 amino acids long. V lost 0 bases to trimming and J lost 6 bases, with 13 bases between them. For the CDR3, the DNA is TGCGCCAGCAGCTTGGCAGTGAGAGCCTCCAATGAGCAGTTCTTC. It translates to CASSLAVRASNEQFF.

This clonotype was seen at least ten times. In DNA form, the CDR3 reads TGCAGTGCTTTGAGCGGGGGGAAAGATACGCAGTATTTT. Protein: CSALSGGKDTQYF. This chain links TRBV20-1 with TRBJ2-3; 9 nucleotides align to TRBD2. The CDR3 length is 13 residues. V lost 5 bases and J lost 5; bases outside the gene matches: 5. Germline assignment: CDR1 DFQATT and CDR2 SNEGSKA (reference sequence).

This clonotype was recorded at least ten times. The CDR3 reads CSAPARAGVSNEQFF. DNA of the CDR3: TGCAGTGCTCCCGCTAGAGCGGGGGTCTCCAATGAGCAGTTCTTC. The J gene is TRBJ2-1, the V gene TRBV20-1; 8 bases line up with TRBD2. CDR1 DFQATT and CDR2 SNEGSKA come from the germline V gene (reference sequence). With V trimmed by 5 bases and J by 6 bases, 12 bases remained unmatched. CDR3 length equals 15 residues.

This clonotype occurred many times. DNA of the CDR3: TGCAGTGCTAGGACTAGCGGTTTGGGATCCTACAATGAGCAGTTCTTC. Residues: CSARTSGLGSYNEQFF. The chain joins TRBV20-1 to TRBJ2-1; 9 nucleotides match TRBD2. The CDR3 totals 16 residues. V was clipped by 3 bases and J by 1 base; unmatched bases: 7. From germline, CDR1 is DFQATT and CDR2 SNEGSKA (reference sequence).

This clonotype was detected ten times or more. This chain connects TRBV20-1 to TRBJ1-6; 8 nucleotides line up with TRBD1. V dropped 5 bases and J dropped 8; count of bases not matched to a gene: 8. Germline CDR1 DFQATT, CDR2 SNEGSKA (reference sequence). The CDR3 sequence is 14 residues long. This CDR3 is CSAPSRGQDSPLHF. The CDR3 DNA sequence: TGCAGTGCTCCCAGCAGGGGGCAGGATTCACCCCTCCACTTT.

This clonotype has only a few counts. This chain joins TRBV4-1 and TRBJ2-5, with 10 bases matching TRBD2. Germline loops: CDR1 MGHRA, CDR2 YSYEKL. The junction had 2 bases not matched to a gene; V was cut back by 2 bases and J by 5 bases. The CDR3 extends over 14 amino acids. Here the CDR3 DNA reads TGCGCCAGCAGCCAACTAGCGGGAGATGAGACCCAGTACTTC. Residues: CASSQLAGDETQYF.

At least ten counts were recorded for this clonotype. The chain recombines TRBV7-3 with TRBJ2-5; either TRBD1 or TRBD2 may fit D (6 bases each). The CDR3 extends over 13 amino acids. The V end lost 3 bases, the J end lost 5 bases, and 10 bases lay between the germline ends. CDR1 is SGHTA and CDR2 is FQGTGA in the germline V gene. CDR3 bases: TGTGCCAGCAGCTTTCAGGGGAGGGAGACCCAGTACTTC. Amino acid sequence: CASSFQGRETQYF.

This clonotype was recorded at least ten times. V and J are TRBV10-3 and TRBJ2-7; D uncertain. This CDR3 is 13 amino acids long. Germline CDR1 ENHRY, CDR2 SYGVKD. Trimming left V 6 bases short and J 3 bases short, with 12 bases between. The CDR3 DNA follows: TGTGCCATCAGGGCGGATGGTCACTACGAGCAGTACTTC. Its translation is CAIRADGHYEQYF.

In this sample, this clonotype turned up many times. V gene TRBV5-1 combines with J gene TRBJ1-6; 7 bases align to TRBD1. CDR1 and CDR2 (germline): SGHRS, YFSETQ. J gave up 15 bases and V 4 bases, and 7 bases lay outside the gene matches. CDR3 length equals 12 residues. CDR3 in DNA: TGCGCCAGCAGCCCCGACAGGGCACTCCTCCACTTT. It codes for CASSPDRALLHF.

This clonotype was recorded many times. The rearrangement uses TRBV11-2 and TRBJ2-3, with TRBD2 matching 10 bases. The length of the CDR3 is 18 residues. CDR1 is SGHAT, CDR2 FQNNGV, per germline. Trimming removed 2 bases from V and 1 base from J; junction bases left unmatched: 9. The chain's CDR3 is CASSLKVLAGVGTDTQYF. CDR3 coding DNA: TGTGCCAGCAGCTTAAAAGTCCTAGCGGGAGTGGGCACAGATACGCAGTATTTT. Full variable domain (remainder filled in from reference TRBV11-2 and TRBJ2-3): EAGVAQSPRYKIIEKRQSVAFWCNPISGHATLYWYQQILGQGPKLLIQFQNNGVVDDSQLPKDRFSAERLKGVDSTLKIQPAKLEDSAVYLCASSLKVLAGVGTDTQYFGPGTRLTVL.

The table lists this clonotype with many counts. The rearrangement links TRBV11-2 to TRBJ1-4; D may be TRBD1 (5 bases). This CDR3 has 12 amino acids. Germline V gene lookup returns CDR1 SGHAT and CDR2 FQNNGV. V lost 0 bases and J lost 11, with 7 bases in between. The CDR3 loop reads CASSLDRAKLFF. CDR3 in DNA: TGTGCCAGCAGCTTAGACAGGGCCAAACTGTTTTTT.

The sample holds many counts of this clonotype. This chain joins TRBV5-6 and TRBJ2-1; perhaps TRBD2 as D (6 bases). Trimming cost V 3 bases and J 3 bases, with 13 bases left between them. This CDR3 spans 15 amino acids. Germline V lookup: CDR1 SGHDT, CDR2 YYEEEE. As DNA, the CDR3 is TGTGCCAGCAGCTACCGACTAGTAGGCTACAATGAGCAGTTCTTC. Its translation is CASSYRLVGYNEQFF.

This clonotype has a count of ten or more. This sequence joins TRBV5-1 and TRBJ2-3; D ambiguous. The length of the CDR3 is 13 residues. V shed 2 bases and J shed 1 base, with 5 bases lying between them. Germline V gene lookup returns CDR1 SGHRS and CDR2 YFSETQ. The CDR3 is CASSLIGTDTQYF. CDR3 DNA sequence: TGCGCCAGCAGCTTAATAGGCACAGATACGCAGTATTTT. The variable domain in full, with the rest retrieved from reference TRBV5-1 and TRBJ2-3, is KAGVTQTPRYLIKTRGQQVTLSCSPISGHRSVSWYQQTPGQGLQFLFEYFSETQRNKGNFPGRFSGRQFSNSRSEMNVSTLELGDSALYLCASSLIGTDTQYFGPGTRLTVL.

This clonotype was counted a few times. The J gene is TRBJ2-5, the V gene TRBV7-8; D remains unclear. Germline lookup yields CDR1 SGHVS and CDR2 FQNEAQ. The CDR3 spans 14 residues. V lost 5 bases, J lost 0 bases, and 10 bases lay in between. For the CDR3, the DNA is TGTGCCAGCAGCGGAAGGGTAAACCAAGAGACCCAGTACTTC. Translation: CASSGRVNQETQYF.

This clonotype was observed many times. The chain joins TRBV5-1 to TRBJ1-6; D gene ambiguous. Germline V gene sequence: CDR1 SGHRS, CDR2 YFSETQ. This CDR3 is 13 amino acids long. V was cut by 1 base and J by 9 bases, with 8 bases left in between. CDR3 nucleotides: TGCGCCAGCAGCTTGATTGGGTCTTCACCCCTCCACTTT. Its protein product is CASSLIGSSPLHF.

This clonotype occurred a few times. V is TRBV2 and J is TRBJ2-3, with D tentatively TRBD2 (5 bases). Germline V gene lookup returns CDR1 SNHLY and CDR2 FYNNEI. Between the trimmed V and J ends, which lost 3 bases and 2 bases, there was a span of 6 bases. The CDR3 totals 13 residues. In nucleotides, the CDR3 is TGTGCCAGCAGTGAGACTACCACAGATACGCAGTATTTT. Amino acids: CASSETTTDTQYF.

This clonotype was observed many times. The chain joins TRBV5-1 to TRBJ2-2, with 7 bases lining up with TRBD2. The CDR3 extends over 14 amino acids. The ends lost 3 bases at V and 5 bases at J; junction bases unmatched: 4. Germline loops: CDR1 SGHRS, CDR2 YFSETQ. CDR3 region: CASSWGGRTGELFF. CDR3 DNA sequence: TGCGCCAGCAGCTGGGGGGGACGTACCGGGGAGCTGTTTTTT.

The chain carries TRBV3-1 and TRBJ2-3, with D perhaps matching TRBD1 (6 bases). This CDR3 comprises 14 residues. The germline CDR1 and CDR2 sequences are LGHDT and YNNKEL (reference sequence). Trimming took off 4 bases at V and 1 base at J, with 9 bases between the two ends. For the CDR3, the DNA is TGTGCCAGCAGCCTTAGACAGGGCACAGATACGCAGTATTTT. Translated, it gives CASSLRQGTDTQYF.

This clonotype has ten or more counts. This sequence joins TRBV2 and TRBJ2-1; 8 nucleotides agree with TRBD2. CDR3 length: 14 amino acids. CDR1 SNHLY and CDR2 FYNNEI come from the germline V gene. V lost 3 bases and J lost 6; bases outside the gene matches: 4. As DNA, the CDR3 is TGTGCCAGCAGTGATAGGACTAGCCTCAATGAGCAGTTCTTC. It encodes CASSDRTSLNEQFF.

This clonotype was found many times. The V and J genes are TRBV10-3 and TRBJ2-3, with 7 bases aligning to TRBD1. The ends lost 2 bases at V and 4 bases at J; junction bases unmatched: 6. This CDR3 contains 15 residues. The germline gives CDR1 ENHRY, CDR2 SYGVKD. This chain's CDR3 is CAISEDREFADTQYF. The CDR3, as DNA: TGTGCCATCAGTGAGGACAGGGAATTTGCAGATACGCAGTATTTT.

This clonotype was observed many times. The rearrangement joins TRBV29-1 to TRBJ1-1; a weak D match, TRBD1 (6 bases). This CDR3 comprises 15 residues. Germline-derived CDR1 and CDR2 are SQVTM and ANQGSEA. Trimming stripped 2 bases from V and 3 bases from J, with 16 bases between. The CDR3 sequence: CSVEFVGGEDTEAFF. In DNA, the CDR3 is TGCAGCGTTGAATTTGTTGGGGGCGAGGACACTGAAGCTTTCTTT.

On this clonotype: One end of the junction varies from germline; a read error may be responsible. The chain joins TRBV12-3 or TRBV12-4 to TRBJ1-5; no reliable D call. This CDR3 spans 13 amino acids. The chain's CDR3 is CASSLLTDQPQNF. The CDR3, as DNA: TGTGCCAGCAGCCTACTAACGGATCAGCCCCAGAATTTT.